The table lists the clone carrying this T cell receptor (beta chain) with a count of one. Its antigen is as yet unknown. From germline, CDR1 is MNHEY and CDR2 SMNVEV (reference sequence). This CDR3 has 15 residues. Trimming cost V 5 bases and J 0 bases; bases outside gene matches: 5. These data originate in a study of response to subunit inactivated influenza vaccine. Overall study findings and caveats: The study's authors posited that every seasonal influenza vaccination enlists few new T cells.

TCRdb analysed the RT-PCR reads with MiXCR anew, one entry per CDR3 protein. The sample includes about 650,000 distinct CDR3 sequences, 12% to 15% seen only once; the top ten take 7.6%. The TCR sequence derives from a man aged 50-59 years who received an inactivated influenza vaccine. The chain employs TRBV27 and TRBJ2-7, with TRBD2 identical over 9 bases. The specimen was PBMCs from blood, collected 14 days before vaccination. This chain's CDR3 is CASSLRTSASYEQYF. CDR3 nucleotides: TGTGCCAGCAGTCTCAGGACTAGCGCCTCCTACGAGCAGTACTTC.